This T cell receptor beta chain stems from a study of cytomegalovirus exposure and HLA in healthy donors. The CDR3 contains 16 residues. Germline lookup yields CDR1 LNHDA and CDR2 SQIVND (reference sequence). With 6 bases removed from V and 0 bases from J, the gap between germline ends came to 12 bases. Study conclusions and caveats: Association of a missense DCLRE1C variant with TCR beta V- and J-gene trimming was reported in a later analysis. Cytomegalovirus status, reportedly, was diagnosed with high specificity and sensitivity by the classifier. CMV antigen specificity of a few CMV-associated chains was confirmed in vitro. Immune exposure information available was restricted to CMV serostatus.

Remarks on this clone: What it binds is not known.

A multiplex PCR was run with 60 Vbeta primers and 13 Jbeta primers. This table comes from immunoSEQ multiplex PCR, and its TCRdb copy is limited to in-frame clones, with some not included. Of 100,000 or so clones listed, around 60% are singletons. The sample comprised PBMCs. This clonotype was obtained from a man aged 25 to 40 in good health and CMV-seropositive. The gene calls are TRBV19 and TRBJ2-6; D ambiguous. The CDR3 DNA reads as TGTGCCAGTAGGCGAGATCGGTCCTCTGGGGCCAACGTCCTGACTTTC. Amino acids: CASRRDRSSGANVLTF.